This TCR beta chain came from a study of shared clonotypes between healthy human individuals. Sequencing used immunoSEQ multiplex PCR; TCRdb keeps in-frame clones, though not all of them. The table lists a few million clones, 80% to 95% of them singletons. This clone appeared a single time. The sequencing sample was made of naive CD4+ T cells from PBMCs. Described subset: CD45RA+ positively selected. The clonotype comes from a man younger than 30 in good health. Some clones in this sample may be carry-over from other donors' samples.

For the CDR3, the DNA is TGTGCCACACAACTACGGGCCCCTTGGGGGGAGCTGTTTTTT. Protein: CATQLRAPWGELFF. V usage is TRBV28 and J usage is TRBJ2-2; no reliable D call. V lost 10 bases and J 8 bases, leaving 20 bases between the germline ends. The length of the CDR3 is 14 residues. Germline loops: CDR1 MDHEN, CDR2 SYDVKM. Looking up the rest from reference TRBV28 and TRBJ2-2 gives the full variable domain: DVKVTQSSRYLVKRTGEKVFLECVQDMDHENMFWYRQDPGLGLRLIYFSYDVKMKEKGDIPEGYSVSREKKERFSLILESASTNQTSMYLCATQLRAPWGELFFGEGSRLTVL.